Below are 3 T cell receptor beta chains sequenced from a single sample in a study of identical twins. TCRdb ran MiXCR on the 5' RACE reads and lists one entry per CDR3 protein. This table has hundreds of thousands of distinct CDR3 sequences, 20% to 25% appearing once. Separately, the same data were catalogued under a study of T cells expressing NK-cell markers.

Sequenced: PBMCs. The receptor set was obtained from a woman aged 18-29 years in good health.

This clonotype showed up just a few times. The V gene is TRBV20-1, the J gene TRBJ1-2; TRBD1 might be the D (5 bases). The V and J ends lost 6 bases and 7 bases respectively, with 15 bases between them. The CDR3 sequence is 12 residues long. Per the germline V gene, CDR1 is DFQATT and CDR2 is SNEGSKA (reference sequence). CDR3 sequence: CSAEGTGTGYTF. The CDR3 DNA is TGCAGTGCCGAGGGAACGGGGACTGGCTACACCTTC.

The chain links TRBV6-1 to TRBJ1-5; D uncertain. Germline CDR1 reads MNHNS; CDR2 reads SASEGT. The CDR3 runs to 13 residues. The V end was cut by 6 bases, the J end by 6 bases, with 12 bases between. The CDR3 sequence: CASRQARAQPQHF. In DNA, the CDR3 is TGTGCCAGCAGGCAAGCGAGGGCTCAGCCCCAGCATTTT.

The chain has TRBV20-1 and TRBJ2-3, with 8 nucleotides matching TRBD2. Germline V gene sequence: CDR1 DFQATT, CDR2 SNEGSKA (reference sequence). The trim removed 7 bases at V and 2 bases at J, leaving 8 bases unmatched. The CDR3 has 14 residues. The CDR3 protein is CSVRSGGITDTQYF. The CDR3 bases are TGCAGTGTGAGGAGCGGGGGCATCACAGATACGCAGTATTTT.